This TCR beta chain emerged from a study of early T cells in non-severe SARS-CoV-2 infection. Germline lookup yields CDR1 MNHEY and CDR2 SVGAGI. The length of the CDR3 is 13 residues. Trimming cost V 5 bases and J 8 bases, with 15 bases left between them. This clonotype was counted at least ten times. Attachment of unique molecular identifiers to individual cDNA molecules was performed. TCRdb used MiXCR to reprocess the 5' RACE reads, holding one entry per CDR3 protein. The sample lists 34,000 or so distinct CDR3 sequences; around 9% were seen once. The V and J genes are TRBV6-5 and TRBJ1-2; D is unresolved. This clonotype originated in an adult who was a healthcare worker with PCR-confirmed SARS-CoV-2 infection or an uninfected control (not recorded which). The specimen sequenced was whole blood. For the CDR3, the DNA is TGTGCCAGCAGTCGCGAACAACTATTCGGCTACACCTTC. Residues: CASSREQLFGYTF.